The 14 T cell receptor beta chains reported below all come from one sample, sequenced in a study of human T cells and chemical hapten exposure. MiXCR, run by TCRdb on the RACE reads, gives a single entry per CDR3 protein. This table holds 69,000 or so distinct CDR3 sequences, 10% found once. The sample's time point: patch test 2, 6 weeks after DPC sensitization. Treatment noted: therapeutic diphenylcyclopropenone sensitization with weekly scalp DPC. The specimen was whole blood, collected in connection with sensitization to the hapten diphenylcyclopropenone (DPC). The source of these receptors is a woman aged 50 to 60 with alopecia areata. Some clones in this sample may be carry-over from other donors' samples.

This clonotype showed up just a few times. One end of the junction is discordant with germline, which a read error may explain. The V and J genes are TRBV12-3 or TRBV12-4 and TRBJ2-1; TRBD1 agrees at 10 bases. The CDR3 length is 15 residues. Written as DNA, the CDR3 is TGTGCCAGCAGCTTGACAGGGGGCGCCTACAATGAGCAGTTCTTT. It is translated as CASSLTGGAYNEQFF.

In its sample, this clonotype was seen a few times. V and J are TRBV10-3 and TRBJ1-1; no clear D. The CDR3 is 12 residues long. The V and J ends lost 11 bases and 6 bases respectively, with 16 bases between them. Germline assignment: CDR1 ENHRY and CDR2 SYGVKD. The CDR3 DNA is TGTGCCTCCTCACCTCGAAGGGCTGAAGCTTTCTTT. Translation: CASSPRRAEAFF.

This clonotype was detected only a few times. The chain couples TRBV30 to TRBJ1-4, with D unclear. CDR3 length: 14 amino acids. Trimming took off 0 bases at V and 0 bases at J, with 5 bases between the two ends. The germline V gene has CDR1 GTSNPN and CDR2 SVGIG (reference sequence). The CDR3 loop is CAWSVRATNEKLFF. DNA for the CDR3: TGTGCCTGGAGTGTCCGGGCAACTAATGAAAAACTGTTTTTT. The complete variable domain, with remaining parts taken from reference TRBV30 and TRBJ1-4, reads SQTIHQWPATLVQPVGSPLSLECTVEGTSNPNLYWYRQAAGRGLQLLFYSVGIGQISSEVPQNLSASRPQDRQFILSSKKLLLSDSGFYLCAWSVRATNEKLFFGSGTQLSVL.

The CDR3 protein is CASSPLAAAYEQYF. In DNA form, the CDR3 reads TGTGCCAGCAGCCCACTAGCGGCGGCCTACGAGCAGTACTTC. The chain uses TRBV7-9 and TRBJ2-7, with 8 bases lining up with TRBD2. Germline CDR1 reads SEHNR; CDR2 reads FQNEAQ (reference sequence). V lost 5 bases and J lost 2; bases outside the gene matches: 5. This CDR3 comprises 14 residues. The entire variable domain, with the rest obtained from reference TRBV7-9 and TRBJ2-7, is as follows: DTGVSQNPRHKITKRGQNVTFRCDPISEHNRLYWYRQTLGQGPEFLTYFQNEAQLEKSRLLSDRFSAERPKGSFSTLEIQRTEQGDSAMYLCASSPLAAAYEQYFGPGTRLTVT.

This chain links TRBV5-5 with TRBJ2-7; a weak D match, TRBD1 (6 bases). The CDR3 spans 14 residues. V lost 2 bases to trimming and J lost 2 bases, with 11 bases between them. The germline gives CDR1 SGHKS, CDR2 YYEKEE (reference sequence). Written as DNA, the CDR3 is TGTGCCAGCAGCTTCATCTCAGGGGCCTACGAGCAGTACTTC. Translated: CASSFISGAYEQYF.

The CDR3 sequence: CASSWLAGVNNEQFF. For the CDR3, the DNA is TGTGCCAGTTCGTGGCTAGCGGGAGTCAACAATGAGCAGTTCTTC. V usage is TRBV19 and J usage is TRBJ2-1; 10 bases map to TRBD2. V was clipped by 8 bases and J by 5 bases; unmatched bases: 9. Germline lookup yields CDR1 LNHDA and CDR2 SQIVND (reference sequence). This CDR3 region has 15 residues.

V gene TRBV30 combines with J gene TRBJ1-2, with 7 bases identical to TRBD1. J was trimmed by 2 bases and V by 2 bases; bases with no gene match: 2. CDR3 length equals 13 residues. Germline CDR1 reads GTSNPN; CDR2 reads SVGIG (reference sequence). CDR3 in amino acids: CAWSPRGNYGYTF. The CDR3 nucleotides are TGTGCCTGGAGTCCCAGGGGGAACTATGGCTACACCTTC.

This clonotype was seen a few times. This chain links TRBV6-4 with TRBJ2-3; TRBD1 matches at 7 bases. V shed 3 bases and J 4 bases; nucleotides not matched to a gene: 7. The V gene's germline CDR1 is MRHNA and CDR2 SNTAGT. The CDR3 is 15 amino acids. CDR3 sequence reads: CASSEDRTGADTQYF. In nucleotides, the CDR3 is TGTGCCAGCAGTGAGGACAGGACCGGGGCAGATACGCAGTATTTT.

CDR3 sequence reads: CASTTGLAGVSDTQYF. DNA for the CDR3: TGTGCCAGCACCACGGGACTAGCGGGAGTGTCAGATACGCAGTATTTT. The chain has TRBV6-4 and TRBJ2-3; 14 bases agree with TRBD2. This CDR3 spans 16 amino acids. Per germline, CDR1 MRHNA and CDR2 SNTAGT. Trimming removed 7 bases from V and 4 bases from J; junction bases left unmatched: 7.

Ten or more counts support this clonotype. The V and J genes are TRBV3-1 and TRBJ1-3, with D perhaps matching TRBD1 (6 bases). This CDR3 region has 17 residues. Germline V gives CDR1 LGHDT, CDR2 YNNKEL (reference sequence). V dropped 4 bases and J dropped 4 bases, with 20 bases sitting between them. The CDR3 loop reads CASSRMPGGAYGNTIYF. In DNA form, the CDR3 reads TGTGCCAGCAGCCGGATGCCGGGGGGCGCATACGGAAACACCATATATTTT. The full variable domain, in which reference TRBV3-1 and TRBJ1-3 provide the parts outside the CDR3, is DTAVSQTPKYLVTQMGNDKSIKCEQNLGHDTMYWYKQDSKKFLKIMFSYNNKELIINETVPNRFSPKSPDKAHLNLHINSLELGDSAVYFCASSRMPGGAYGNTIYFGEGSWLTVV.

This clonotype was seen repeatedly, ten times or more. This chain connects TRBV12-3 or TRBV12-4 to TRBJ2-1; D is uncertain. The CDR3 contains 14 residues. The V and J ends lost 5 bases and 4 bases respectively, with 12 bases between them. The CDR3 coding sequence is TGTGCCAGCAGTACGGCGGAGACGTACAATGAGCAGTTCTTC. As protein: CASSTAETYNEQFF.

V usage is TRBV20-1 and J usage is TRBJ2-7, with TRBD2 matching 11 bases. The CDR3 is 15 residues long. Trimming removed 5 bases from V and 6 bases from J; junction bases left unmatched: 12. In germline, CDR1 is DFQATT, CDR2 SNEGSKA (reference sequence). Written as DNA, the CDR3 is TGCAGTGCTTGCGTTAGCGGGAGGGCCCACTGCGAGCAGTACTTC. Translating gives CSACVSGRAHCEQYF.

The CDR3 DNA follows: TGTGCCATCATGGGAGGGAACGGCTACACCTTC. This translates into CAIMGGNGYTF. The chain couples TRBV10-3 to TRBJ1-2; unclear D gene. Per germline, CDR1 ENHRY and CDR2 SYGVKD. The ends were cut back, 7 bases at V and 8 bases at J, with 11 bases in the middle. CDR3 length: 11 residues.

This clonotype has at least ten counts. CDR3 nucleotides: TGCAGCGTTGGGGCAGGGCCGTTTAACTATGGCTACACCTTC. Its protein is CSVGAGPFNYGYTF. This sequence joins TRBV29-1 and TRBJ1-2; D is possibly TRBD1 (5 bases). Trimming removed 4 bases at V and 1 base at J, with 13 bases between. The germline V gene encodes CDR1 SQVTM and CDR2 ANQGSEA. The CDR3 runs 14 residues.